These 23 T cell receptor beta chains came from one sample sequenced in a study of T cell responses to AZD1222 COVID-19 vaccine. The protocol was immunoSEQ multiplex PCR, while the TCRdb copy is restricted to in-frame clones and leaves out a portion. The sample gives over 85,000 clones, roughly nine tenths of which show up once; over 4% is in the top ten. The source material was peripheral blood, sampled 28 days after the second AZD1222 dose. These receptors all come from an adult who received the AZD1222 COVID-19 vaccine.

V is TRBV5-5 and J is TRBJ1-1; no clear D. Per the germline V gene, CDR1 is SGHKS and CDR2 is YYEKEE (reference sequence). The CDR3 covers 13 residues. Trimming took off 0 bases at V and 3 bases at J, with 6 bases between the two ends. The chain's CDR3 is CASSLDGYTEAFF. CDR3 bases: TGTGCCAGCAGCTTGGACGGTTACACTGAAGCTTTCTTT.

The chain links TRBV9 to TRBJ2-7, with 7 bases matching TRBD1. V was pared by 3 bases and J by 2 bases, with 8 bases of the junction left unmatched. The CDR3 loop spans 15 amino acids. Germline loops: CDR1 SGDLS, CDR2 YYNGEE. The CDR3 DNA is TGTGCCAGCAGCGCGCGCCGGGACAGAACCTACGAGCAGTACTTC. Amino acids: CASSARRDRTYEQYF.

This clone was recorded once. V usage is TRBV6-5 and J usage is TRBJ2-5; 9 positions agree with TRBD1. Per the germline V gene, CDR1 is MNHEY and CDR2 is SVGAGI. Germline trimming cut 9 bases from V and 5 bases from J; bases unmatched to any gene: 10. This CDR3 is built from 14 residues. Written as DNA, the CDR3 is TGTGCCAGTATGAAACAGGGGGCGCTGGAGACCCAGTACTTC. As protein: CASMKQGALETQYF.

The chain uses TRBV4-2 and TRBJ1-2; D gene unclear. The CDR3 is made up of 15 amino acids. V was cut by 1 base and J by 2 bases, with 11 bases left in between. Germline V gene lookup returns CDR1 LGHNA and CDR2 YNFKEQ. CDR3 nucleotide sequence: TGTGCCAGCAGCCAAGGTGGCGGCAGCAACTATGGCTACACCTTC. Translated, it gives CASSQGGGSNYGYTF.

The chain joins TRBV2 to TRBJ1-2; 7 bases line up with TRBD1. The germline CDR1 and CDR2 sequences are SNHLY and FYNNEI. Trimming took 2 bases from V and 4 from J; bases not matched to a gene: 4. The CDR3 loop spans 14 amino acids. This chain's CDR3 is CASSETTGVYGYTF. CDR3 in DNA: TGTGCCAGCAGTGAAACCACAGGGGTCTATGGCTACACCTTC.

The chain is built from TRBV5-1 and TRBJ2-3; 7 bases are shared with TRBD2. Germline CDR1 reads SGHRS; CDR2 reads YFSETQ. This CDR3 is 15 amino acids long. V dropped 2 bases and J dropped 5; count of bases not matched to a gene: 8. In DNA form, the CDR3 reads TGCGCCAGCAGCTTCAGCCGGGGGGAGGGAGATACGCAGTATTTT. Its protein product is CASSFSRGEGDTQYF.

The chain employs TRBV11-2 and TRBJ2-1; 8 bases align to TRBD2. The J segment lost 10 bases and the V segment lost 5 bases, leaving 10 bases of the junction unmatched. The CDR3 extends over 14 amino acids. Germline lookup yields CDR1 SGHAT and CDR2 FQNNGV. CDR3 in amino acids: CASSELRGAREQFF. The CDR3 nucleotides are TGTGCCAGCAGCGAGTTGCGGGGGGCCAGGGAGCAGTTCTTC.

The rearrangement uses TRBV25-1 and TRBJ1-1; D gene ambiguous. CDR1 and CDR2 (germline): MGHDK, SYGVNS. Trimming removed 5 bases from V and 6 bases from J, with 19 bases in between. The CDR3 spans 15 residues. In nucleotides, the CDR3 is TGTGCCAGCAGTCTCGAGGACCCTACCGACGCTGAAGCTTTCTTT. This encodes CASSLEDPTDAEAFF.

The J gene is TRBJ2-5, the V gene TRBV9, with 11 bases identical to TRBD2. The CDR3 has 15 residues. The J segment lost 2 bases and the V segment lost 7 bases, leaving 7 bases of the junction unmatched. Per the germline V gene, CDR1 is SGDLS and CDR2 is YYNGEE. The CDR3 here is CASSSSGGSQETQYF. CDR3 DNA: TGTGCCAGCTCATCTAGCGGGGGGTCACAAGAGACCCAGTACTTC. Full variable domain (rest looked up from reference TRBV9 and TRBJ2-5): DSGVTQTPKHLITATGQRVTLRCSPRSGDLSVYWYQQSLDQGLQFLIQYYNGEERAKGNILERFSAQQFPDLHSELNLSSLELGDSALYFCASSSSGGSQETQYFGPGTRLLVL.

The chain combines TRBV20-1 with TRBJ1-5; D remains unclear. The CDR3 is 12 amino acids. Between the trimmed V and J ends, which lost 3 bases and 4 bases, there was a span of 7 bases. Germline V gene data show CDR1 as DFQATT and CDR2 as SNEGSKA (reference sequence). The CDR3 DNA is TGCAGTGCTAGTTCGGGGAATCAGCCCCAGCATTTT. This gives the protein CSASSGNQPQHF.

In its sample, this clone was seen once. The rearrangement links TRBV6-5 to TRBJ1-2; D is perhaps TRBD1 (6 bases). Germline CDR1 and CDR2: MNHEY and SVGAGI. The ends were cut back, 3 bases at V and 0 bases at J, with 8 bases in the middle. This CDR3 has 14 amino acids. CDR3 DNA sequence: TGTGCCAGCAGTTATAGGACAGCTAACTATGGCTACACCTTC. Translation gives CASSYRTANYGYTF.

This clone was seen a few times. CDR3 protein: CAIGGGLSLDSPLHF. CDR3 nucleotides: TGTGCCATCGGGGGGGGACTCTCTCTGGATTCACCCCTCCACTTT. The chain links TRBV10-3 to TRBJ1-6; possible D gene TRBD1, 5 bases. Germline CDR1 reads ENHRY; CDR2 reads SYGVKD. This CDR3 is built from 15 residues. V dropped 8 bases and J dropped 8 bases, with 19 bases sitting between them.

The CDR3 here is CASSVAGGYTEAFF. In DNA form, the CDR3 reads TGTGCCAGCAGCGTGGCGGGGGGCTACACTGAAGCTTTCTTT. The genes are TRBV9 and TRBJ1-1; TRBD1 might be the D (6 bases). Germline lookup yields CDR1 SGDLS and CDR2 YYNGEE. The CDR3 is made up of 14 amino acids. Trimming shortened V by 2 bases and J by 3 bases, and 11 bases separated the two germline ends. Complete variable domain (other parts from reference TRBV9 and TRBJ1-1): DSGVTQTPKHLITATGQRVTLRCSPRSGDLSVYWYQQSLDQGLQFLIQYYNGEERAKGNILERFSAQQFPDLHSELNLSSLELGDSALYFCASSVAGGYTEAFFGQGTRLTVV.

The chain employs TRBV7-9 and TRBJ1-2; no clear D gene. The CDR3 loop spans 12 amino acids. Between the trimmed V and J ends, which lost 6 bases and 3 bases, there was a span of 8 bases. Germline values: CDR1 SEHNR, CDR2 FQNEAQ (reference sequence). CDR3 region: CASRDGDYGYTF. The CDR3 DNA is TGTGCCAGCAGGGACGGGGACTATGGCTACACCTTC.

CDR3 protein: CASSYSTGVSLSSYEQYF. The DNA of the CDR3 is TGTGCCAGCAGTTACTCGACGGGGGTCAGTCTCTCCTCCTACGAGCAGTACTTC. The chain employs TRBV6-2 or TRBV6-3 and TRBJ2-7; D possibly corresponds to TRBD2 (6 bases). The CDR3 totals 18 residues. The germline gives CDR1 MNHEY, CDR2 SVGEGT. The V end lost 0 bases, the J end lost 0 bases, and 18 bases lay between the germline ends.

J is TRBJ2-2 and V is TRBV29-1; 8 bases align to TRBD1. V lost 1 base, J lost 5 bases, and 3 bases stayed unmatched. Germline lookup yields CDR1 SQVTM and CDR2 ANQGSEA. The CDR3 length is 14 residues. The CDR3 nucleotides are TGCAGCGTTGAAGCAGGGGGCCGGACCGGGGAGCTGTTTTTT. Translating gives CSVEAGGRTGELFF.

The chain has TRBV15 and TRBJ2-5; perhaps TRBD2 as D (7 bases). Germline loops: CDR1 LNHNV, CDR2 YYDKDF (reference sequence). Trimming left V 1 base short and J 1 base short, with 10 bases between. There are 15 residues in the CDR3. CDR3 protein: CATSRVRGGQETQYF. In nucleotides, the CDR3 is TGTGCCACCAGCAGAGTAAGGGGGGGCCAAGAGACCCAGTACTTC.

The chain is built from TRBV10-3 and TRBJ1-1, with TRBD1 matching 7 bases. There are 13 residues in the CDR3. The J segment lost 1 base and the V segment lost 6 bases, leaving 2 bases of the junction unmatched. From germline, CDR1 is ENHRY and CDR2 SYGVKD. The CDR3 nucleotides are TGTGCCATCAGGGGACAGTGGAACACTGAAGCTTTCTTT. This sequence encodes CAIRGQWNTEAFF.

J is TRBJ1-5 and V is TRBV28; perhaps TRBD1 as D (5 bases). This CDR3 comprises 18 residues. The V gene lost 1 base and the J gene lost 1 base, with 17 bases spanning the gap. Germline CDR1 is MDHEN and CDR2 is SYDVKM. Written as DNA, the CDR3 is TGTGCCAGCAGTTTATTTTTCAGGGACCGGGGAAGCAATCAGCCCCAGCATTTT. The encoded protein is CASSLFFRDRGSNQPQHF.

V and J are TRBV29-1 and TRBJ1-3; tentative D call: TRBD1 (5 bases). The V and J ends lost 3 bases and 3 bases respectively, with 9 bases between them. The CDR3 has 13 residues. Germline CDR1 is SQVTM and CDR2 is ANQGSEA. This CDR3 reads CSVEGGFGNTIYF. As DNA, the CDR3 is TGCAGCGTTGAGGGGGGGTTTGGAAACACCATATATTTT.

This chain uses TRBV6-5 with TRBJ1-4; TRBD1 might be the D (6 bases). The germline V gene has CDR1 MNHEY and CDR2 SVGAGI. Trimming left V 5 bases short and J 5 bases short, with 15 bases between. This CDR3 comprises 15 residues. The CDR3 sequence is CASSRVGTRNEKLFF. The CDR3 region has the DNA TGTGCCAGCAGTAGGGTTGGGACAAGGAATGAAAAACTGTTTTTT.

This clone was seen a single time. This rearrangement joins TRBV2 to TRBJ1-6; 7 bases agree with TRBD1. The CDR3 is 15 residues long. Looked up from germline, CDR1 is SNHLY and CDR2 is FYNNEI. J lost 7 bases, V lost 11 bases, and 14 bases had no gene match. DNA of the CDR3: TGTGCCGGACGGGACAGCGGAACCATAAATTCACCCCTCCACTTT. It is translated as CAGRDSGTINSPLHF.

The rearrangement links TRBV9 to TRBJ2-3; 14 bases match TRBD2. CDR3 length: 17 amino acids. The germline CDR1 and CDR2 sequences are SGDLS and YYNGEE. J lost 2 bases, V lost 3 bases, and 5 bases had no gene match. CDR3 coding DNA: TGTGCCAGCAGCGCCGGGACTAGCGGGGGTCCCACAGATACGCAGTATTTT. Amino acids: CASSAGTSGGPTDTQYF.